Listed here are 27 T cell receptor beta chains from one sample, sequenced in a study of monozygotic twins with inflammatory bowel disease. Reanalyzing the 5' RACE reads, TCRdb keeps one entry per CDR3 protein, without DNA. The table lists 200,000 to 250,000 distinct CDR3 sequences. What was sequenced was blood. These receptors came from a human donor with ulcerative colitis or Crohn's disease, or a healthy co-twin of an affected twin (not recorded which).

The chain links TRBV6-2 or TRBV6-3 to TRBJ1-1. Germline V gene data show CDR1 as MNHEY and CDR2 as SVGEGT. This CDR3 is built from 16 residues. CDR3 sequence reads: CASSLPVAERTKEAFF.

The genes are TRBV5-1 and TRBJ2-3; as DNA is missing, the TRBD2 call by TCRdb cannot be tested. CDR3 length equals 11 residues. Per the germline V gene, CDR1 is SGHRS and CDR2 is YFSETQ. This CDR3 is CASRSGDTQYF. The variable domain in full, with the rest retrieved from reference TRBV5-1 and TRBJ2-3, is KAGVTQTPRYLIKTRGQQVTLSCSPISGHRSVSWYQQTPGQGLQFLFEYFSETQRNKGNFPGRFSGRQFSNSRSEMNVSTLELGDSALYLCASRSGDTQYFGPGTRLTVL.

The chain uses TRBV5-1 and TRBJ1-1. Germline CDR1 and CDR2: SGHRS and YFSETQ. This CDR3 comprises 14 residues. The CDR3 spells CASSFAGMYTEAFF.

This chain joins TRBV20-1 and TRBJ2-3; the TCRdb D gene call, TRBD2, has no DNA to confirm it. This CDR3 contains 15 residues. From germline, CDR1 is DFQATT and CDR2 SNEGSKA (reference sequence). The CDR3 region is CSAAGLAGTTDTQYF.

The CDR3 loop reads CATGQDGAMYNYGYTF. The chain has TRBV24-1 and TRBJ1-2; TCRdb's D call of TRBD1 is untestable without DNA. Germline values: CDR1 KGHDR, CDR2 SFDVKD. This CDR3 has 16 amino acids.

This chain links TRBV5-1 with TRBJ1-4; TCRdb names TRBD1, which stays unverified in the absence of DNA. CDR1 SGHRS and CDR2 YFSETQ come from the germline V gene. There are 14 residues in the CDR3. The CDR3 loop is CASSMTGGGEKLFF.

This rearrangement joins TRBV12-3 or TRBV12-4 to TRBJ2-5; checking the TCRdb D call of TRBD1 is not possible without DNA. The CDR3 is 14 amino acids. The CDR3: CASSSDTGFETQYF.

This chain connects TRBV19 to TRBJ2-3; the D call of TRBD2 rests on TCRdb alone, since no DNA is present to check it. Germline V gene sequence: CDR1 LNHDA, CDR2 SQIVND (reference sequence). The CDR3 is made up of 16 amino acids. This chain's CDR3 is CASTTGPQGGTDTQYF.

This chain links TRBV5-1 with TRBJ2-1; without DNA, the TCRdb call of TRBD1 cannot be checked. From germline, CDR1 is SGHRS and CDR2 YFSETQ. The CDR3 spans 13 residues. CDR3 in amino acids: CASSDGTVDEQFF. The variable domain in full, with the rest retrieved from reference TRBV5-1 and TRBJ2-1, is KAGVTQTPRYLIKTRGQQVTLSCSPISGHRSVSWYQQTPGQGLQFLFEYFSETQRNKGNFPGRFSGRQFSNSRSEMNVSTLELGDSALYLCASSDGTVDEQFFGPGTRLTVL.

This chain uses TRBV15 with TRBJ2-3. The CDR3 totals 12 residues. Germline CDR1 is LNHNV and CDR2 is YYDKDF (reference sequence). CDR3 loop: CATSRARGTQYF.

The rearrangement uses TRBV18 and TRBJ1-1. CDR1 and CDR2 from the germline V gene are KGHSH and LQKENI. The CDR3 is 14 residues long. CDR3: CASSPLDGGTEAFF.

This CDR3 reads CATSFPPAGGYNEQFF. The rearrangement joins TRBV15 to TRBJ2-1; TCRdb returns TRBD2, unconfirmable since there is no DNA. The CDR3 totals 16 residues. Germline assignment: CDR1 LNHNV and CDR2 YYDKDF (reference sequence).

The V and J genes are TRBV7-9 and TRBJ2-5; TCRdb lists TRBD1, though no DNA is available to test this call. CDR3 size: 15 residues. Germline CDR1 reads SEHNR; CDR2 reads FQNEAQ (reference sequence). The CDR3 spells CASSYGQGVQETQYF.

V is TRBV29-1 and J is TRBJ2-1; the TRBD2 assignment by TCRdb is unverifiable without DNA. Germline lookup yields CDR1 SQVTM and CDR2 ANQGSEA. This CDR3 contains 14 residues. This CDR3 is CSVDRRGGYNEQFF.

The chain couples TRBV20-1 to TRBJ1-4. The CDR3 length is 17 residues. Germline V CDR1 and CDR2: DFQATT, SNEGSKA (reference sequence). The CDR3 spells CSAGDSRLASGNEKLFF.

The chain employs TRBV6-1 and TRBJ2-5; TCRdb's D call, TRBD1, is unchecked because there is no DNA. Germline V CDR1 and CDR2: MNHNS, SASEGT. There are 15 residues in the CDR3. Here the CDR3 reads CASSAPYRDQETQYF.

The chain couples TRBV2 to TRBJ2-3; TCRdb returns TRBD2, unconfirmable since there is no DNA. CDR1 SNHLY and CDR2 FYNNEI come from the germline V gene. The CDR3 is 15 residues long. CDR3 sequence: CASSPSGFSTDTQYF.

This chain connects TRBV7-8 to TRBJ1-4; as DNA is missing, the TRBD1 call by TCRdb cannot be tested. The CDR3 sequence is 16 residues long. The germline CDR1 and CDR2 sequences are SGHVS and FQNEAQ. The CDR3 region is CASSLESGTGDEKLFF. Filled out from reference TRBV7-8 and TRBJ1-4, the complete variable domain reads GAGVSQSPRYKVAKRGQDVALRCDPISGHVSLFWYQQALGQGPEFLTYFQNEAQLDKSGLPSDRFFAERPEGSVSTLKIQRTQQEDSAVYLCASSLESGTGDEKLFFGSGTQLSVL.

The CDR3 sequence: CASSKPGGNQPQHF. V usage is TRBV12-3 or TRBV12-4 and J usage is TRBJ1-5. This CDR3 is built from 14 residues.

This sequence joins TRBV20-1 and TRBJ1-4. The CDR3 consists of 13 residues. CDR1 is DFQATT and CDR2 is SNEGSKA in the germline V gene (reference sequence). The CDR3 loop reads CSARDVNGEKLFF.

The CDR3 spells CASTPGGTDTQYF. V gene TRBV6-1 combines with J gene TRBJ2-3; as DNA is missing, the TRBD1 call by TCRdb cannot be tested. CDR3 length: 13 amino acids. Looked up from germline, CDR1 is MNHNS and CDR2 is SASEGT.

This chain connects TRBV14 to TRBJ2-7; TCRdb's D call, TRBD1, is unchecked because there is no DNA. From germline, CDR1 is SGHDN and CDR2 FVKESK. This CDR3 has 15 amino acids. CDR3 in amino acids: CASSQVAGVGYEQYF.

The chain is built from TRBV5-1 and TRBJ2-3; TCRdb reports TRBD1, a call that lacks DNA to check it against. Per germline, CDR1 SGHRS and CDR2 YFSETQ. This CDR3 spans 15 amino acids. CDR3 residues: CASRRDSPSTDTQYF.

The rearrangement uses TRBV20-1 and TRBJ2-5; TCRdb's assignment of TRBD1 cannot be checked, as there is no DNA. There are 14 residues in the CDR3. Per the germline V gene, CDR1 is DFQATT and CDR2 is SNEGSKA (reference sequence). CDR3: CSAPTPGTGETQYF.

The rearrangement links TRBV4-1 to TRBJ2-1; TCRdb returns TRBD1, unconfirmable since there is no DNA. CDR1 is MGHRA and CDR2 is YSYEKL in the germline V gene. This CDR3 is 18 amino acids long. The CDR3 sequence is CASSQERAGGDRYNEQFF.

V is TRBV12-5 and J is TRBJ2-7. The CDR3 has 12 amino acids. Germline values: CDR1 LGHNT, CDR2 FRNRAP. CDR3: CASGLEFYEQYF.

The J gene is TRBJ2-5, the V gene TRBV6-5; absent DNA, TCRdb's TRBD2 call cannot be checked. The germline V gene encodes CDR1 MNHEY and CDR2 SVGAGI. This CDR3 spans 15 amino acids. The CDR3 is CASSLYGLASETQYF.